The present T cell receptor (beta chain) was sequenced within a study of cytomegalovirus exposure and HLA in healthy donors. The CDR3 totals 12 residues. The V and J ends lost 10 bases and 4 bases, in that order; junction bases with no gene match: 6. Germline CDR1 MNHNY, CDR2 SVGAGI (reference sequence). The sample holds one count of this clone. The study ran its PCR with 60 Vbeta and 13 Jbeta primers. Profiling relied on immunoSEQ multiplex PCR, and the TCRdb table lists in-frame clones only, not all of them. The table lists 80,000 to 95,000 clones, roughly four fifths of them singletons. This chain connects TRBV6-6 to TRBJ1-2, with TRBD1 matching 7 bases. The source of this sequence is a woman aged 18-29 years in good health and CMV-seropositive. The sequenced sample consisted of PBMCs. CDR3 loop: CAIRAGGYGYTF. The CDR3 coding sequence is TGTGCCATCAGAGCAGGGGGCTATGGCTACACCTTC.